The entry below gives a single TCR beta chain sequence along with its context. Its target is not known. The data originate from a study of T cell responses to AZD1222 COVID-19 vaccine. Study-level points and caveats: Rises in breadth and depth of Spike-specific TCRs came after two AZD1222 doses.

Some clones are missing from TCRdb's copy, which holds only in-frame ones; the method was immunoSEQ multiplex PCR. This sample has 170,000 or so clones, with approximately 90% found just once. Trimming stripped 5 bases from V and 6 bases from J, with 16 bases between. This CDR3 has 15 residues. Germline lookup yields CDR1 MNHEY and CDR2 SMNVEV (reference sequence). This rearrangement joins TRBV27 to TRBJ2-2, with D possibly TRBD1 on 6 matching bases. The clonotype comes from an adult in good health. The starting material was peripheral blood, obtained on day 0 of AZD1222 vaccination. The CDR3: CASSTTGSYPGELFF. DNA of the CDR3: TGTGCCAGCAGTACAACAGGGAGTTACCCCGGGGAGCTGTTTTTT.